This TCR beta chain comes out of a study of memory B cells and T cells in multiple sclerosis (dated by TCRdb to the late 2010s). A note on the overall study: In multiple sclerosis patients, the study set the TCR beta repertoires of autoproliferating peripheral T cells against those of T cells infiltrating brain lesions. A couple of multiple sclerosis patients were included in the TCR sequencing because brain lesions obtained at autopsy or brain-infiltrating cells obtained from biopsy were available for them.

Deletion took 0 bases off V and 12 bases off J, with a span of 14 bases between the germline ends. The CDR1 and CDR2 encoded by the germline V gene (reference sequence) are LNHNV and YYDKDF. The CDR3 starts with the cysteine, ends with the phenylalanine, and has 13 residues. CDR3 DNA is the only sequence kept; it has 39 bases, read in frame from the first base. The paper as a whole reports these results and caveats: Clone-set sizes differed between compartments, which influenced counts of shared clonotypes and required normalization.

PBMCs were isolated by Ficoll density gradient centrifugation and cryopreserved before use. Genomic DNA was extracted, and the immunoSEQ Platform was used to amplify TCRbeta CDR3 regions from that DNA. Multiplex PCR, high-throughput sequencing and a vendor bioinformatics pipeline were brought together in the immunoSEQ assay. As for the original processing: After discarding non-productive sequences and any CDR3s under 4 amino acids in length, clonotype frequencies were recalculated for each sample. In immunoSEQ Analyzer 2.0, a clonotype counted as shared when the CDR3 amino acid, V gene and J gene sequences were identical. Repertoire overlap was normalized by dividing shared clonotype counts by the product of both clone-set sizes, scaled by 1000 into arbitrary units. TCRdb re-hosts the immuneACCESS table, in-frame sequences only. Its copies lack some clones; in the studies checked, an unresolved V gene accounts for under half of them, and the cause for the rest is not known. V, J and clone size are taken as reported in that table, and D and trimming were inferred from the DNA itself. This sample has roughly 14,000 clones in its table, and 60% to 80% of those were observed once. The ten largest clones add up to 2.3% of the sample.

This clone was detected a few times. Its antigen remains unidentified. Nothing much larger sits one base from this clone, and base qualities are not available. The rearranged segments are TRBV15 and TRBJ1-2; a tentative D match to TRBD1 spans 6 bases. The sequenced sample consisted of memory (CD45RO+) CD4+ T cells from blood. The cell subset or site label on this specimen signifies: CD45RO+ memory T cells sorted from peripheral blood. This receptor was obtained from a human donor with multiple sclerosis. The nucleotides read TGTGCCACCAGCAGAGATCAAGGGGGGGCCGACACCTTC. This codes for CATSRDQGGADTF.